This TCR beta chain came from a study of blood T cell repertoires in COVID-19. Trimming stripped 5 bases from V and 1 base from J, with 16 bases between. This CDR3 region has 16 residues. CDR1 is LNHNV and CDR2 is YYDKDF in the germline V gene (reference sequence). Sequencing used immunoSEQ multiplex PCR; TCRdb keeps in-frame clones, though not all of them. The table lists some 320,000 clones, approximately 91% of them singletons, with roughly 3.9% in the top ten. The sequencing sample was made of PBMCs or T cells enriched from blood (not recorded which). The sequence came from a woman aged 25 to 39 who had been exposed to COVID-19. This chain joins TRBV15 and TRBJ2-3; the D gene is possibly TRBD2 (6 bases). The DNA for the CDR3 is TGTGCCACCAGCGCGAAGGGCGGGGCTCGCACAGATACGCAGTATTTT. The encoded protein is CATSAKGGARTDTQYF.